The 20 T cell receptor beta chains reported below all come from one sample, sequenced in a study of vaccination effects on CD4 cells after COVID-19. No cognate antigen is known for these TCRs. Data came from immunoSEQ multiplex PCR; TCRdb stores just in-frame clones and leaves some out. The data show 25,000 to 30,000 clones, roughly 71% seen once. Sequencing was preceded by expansion of antigen-specific CD4+ T cells with viral peptide pools in the ViraFEST assay. CD4+ T cell isolation took place after 10 days of culture. Each participant received a vaccine that was either BNT162b2 or mRNA-1273, given as two doses. The sample consisted of CD4+ T cells from PBMCs cultured with HCoV-OC43 spike peptides, taken after COVID-19 vaccination. This sample's subset: HCoV-OC43 spike overlapping peptide pool stimulation. These receptors originate from a human donor who received a COVID-19 vaccine.

As DNA, the CDR3 is TGTGCCAGTAGTCTTAGCGGGAGCCCAGATACGCAGTATTTT. As protein: CASSLSGSPDTQYF. The genes are TRBV19 and TRBJ2-3; 9 bases map to TRBD2. The CDR3 is 14 amino acids. The J segment lost 4 bases and the V segment lost 5 bases, leaving 4 bases of the junction unmatched. Germline V gene data show CDR1 as LNHDA and CDR2 as SQIVND (reference sequence).

The V gene is TRBV5-6, the J gene TRBJ1-2; D is possibly TRBD1 (5 bases). CDR1 is SGHDT and CDR2 is YYEEEE in the germline V gene. CDR3 length: 18 residues. Trimming cost V 5 bases and J 0 bases, with 23 bases left between them. The CDR3 loop reads CASSTGGWMDGPNYGYTF. The CDR3 DNA reads as TGTGCCAGCAGTACGGGGGGGTGGATGGACGGACCTAACTATGGCTACACCTTC.

This clone has just a few counts. The V gene is TRBV6-5, the J gene TRBJ1-2; D unclear. In germline, CDR1 is MNHEY, CDR2 SVGAGI. CDR3 length: 13 residues. Trimming left V 2 bases short and J 2 bases short, with 6 bases between. The CDR3 sequence is CASSYADNYGYTF. In nucleotides, the CDR3 is TGTGCCAGCAGTTACGCTGACAACTATGGCTACACCTTC.

The rearrangement links TRBV10-3 to TRBJ2-2; D unclear. This CDR3 has 15 residues. Trimming pared 3 bases from V and 2 bases from J, leaving 10 bases between. The V gene's germline CDR1 is ENHRY and CDR2 SYGVKD. CDR3 DNA: TGTGCCATCAGTGATGGCAGCCCCAACACCGGGGAGCTGTTTTTT. As protein: CAISDGSPNTGELFF.

The J gene is TRBJ2-6, the V gene TRBV2; 7 bases fit TRBD1. Germline CDR1 is SNHLY and CDR2 is FYNNEI. CDR3 length equals 18 residues. Trimming cost V 4 bases and J 1 base; bases outside gene matches: 10. CDR3 bases: TGTGCCAGCAGTGGACAGGGTATAAGGTTATCTGGGGCCAACGTCCTGACTTTC. It yields the protein CASSGQGIRLSGANVLTF. The variable domain in full, with the rest retrieved from reference TRBV2 and TRBJ2-6, is EPEVTQTPSHQVTQMGQEVILRCVPISNHLYFYWYRQILGQKVEFLVSFYNNEISEKSEIFDDQFSVERPDGSNFTLKIRSTKLEDSAMYFCASSGQGIRLSGANVLTFGAGSRLTVL.

The chain recombines TRBV7-9 with TRBJ2-1; 7 bases line up with TRBD2. The germline V gene has CDR1 SEHNR and CDR2 FQNEAQ (reference sequence). The CDR3 runs to 16 residues. V shed 1 base, J shed 6 bases, and the junction held 9 bases outside the gene matches. The CDR3 region has the DNA TGTGCCAGCAGCTTAGTCGGGAGGCAAACCCCCAATGAGCAGTTCTTC. It yields the protein CASSLVGRQTPNEQFF.

DNA of the CDR3: TGTGCCAGCAGCCGTGGGACAACCACTGAAGCTTTCTTT. It specifies CASSRGTTTEAFF. The gene calls are TRBV7-2 and TRBJ1-1; D is perhaps TRBD1 (6 bases). Germline assignment: CDR1 SGHTA and CDR2 FQGNSA. This CDR3 is built from 13 residues. V was shortened by 5 bases and J by 4 bases, with 11 bases between the two germline ends.

The V gene is TRBV5-1, the J gene TRBJ2-4, with D perhaps matching TRBD1 (5 bases). This CDR3 spans 16 amino acids. Trimming took 1 base from V and 1 from J, leaving 12 bases between them. Per the germline V gene, CDR1 is SGHRS and CDR2 is YFSETQ. The CDR3 coding sequence is TGCGCCAGCAGCTTGCAAGGGGTCGGGGCCAAAAACATTCAGTACTTC. Amino acid sequence: CASSLQGVGAKNIQYF.

This chain uses TRBV4-2 with TRBJ1-6; TRBD1 matches at 7 bases. V shed 6 bases, J shed 9 bases, and the junction held 17 bases outside the gene matches. The CDR3 has 17 residues. From germline, CDR1 is LGHNA and CDR2 YNFKEQ. CDR3 nucleotides: TGTGCCAGCAGTAGTCTACAGGGGACCGGTATTCCTTCACCCCTCCACTTT. This sequence encodes CASSSLQGTGIPSPLHF.

The V gene is TRBV6-4, the J gene TRBJ1-2; the D gene is possibly TRBD1 (6 bases). V was shortened by 7 bases and J by 2 bases, with 14 bases between the two germline ends. The CDR3 spans 14 residues. Looked up from germline, CDR1 is MRHNA and CDR2 is SNTAGT. The CDR3 bases are TGTGCCAGCAACCTTGGGGGCGCAAACTATGGCTACACCTTC. Translated, it gives CASNLGGANYGYTF.

In DNA form, the CDR3 reads TGTGCCAGTAGTACAGGAGCTAGCAATCAGCCCCAGCATTTT. Its translation: CASSTGASNQPQHF. The chain has TRBV19 and TRBJ1-5; D ambiguous. The CDR3 is 14 amino acids. Deletions cut 4 bases from V and 0 bases from J, with 7 bases between. CDR1 is LNHDA, CDR2 SQIVND, per germline (reference sequence).

The gene calls are TRBV2 and TRBJ2-7; TRBD2 matches 13 bases. J was trimmed by 5 bases and V by 7 bases; bases with no gene match: 8. Germline V lookup: CDR1 SNHLY, CDR2 FYNNEI. The CDR3 sequence is 15 residues long. In DNA form, the CDR3 reads TGTGCCAGCAAATTAGGACTAGCGGGAGTCGACGAGCAGTACTTC. Residues: CASKLGLAGVDEQYF.

This clone was counted a few times. The chain joins TRBV2 to TRBJ1-1; D remains ambiguous. The CDR3 totals 13 residues. Trimming took 7 bases from V and 1 from J, leaving 10 bases between them. Germline V gene data show CDR1 as SNHLY and CDR2 as FYNNEI. CDR3 sequence (DNA): TGTGCCAGCACCAGGAGCGAGAACACTGAAGCTTTCTTT. Its translation is CASTRSENTEAFF.

V usage is TRBV19 and J usage is TRBJ1-2; D possibly corresponds to TRBD1 (6 bases). The V end was cut by 11 bases, the J end by 9 bases, with 22 bases between. Per the germline V gene, CDR1 is LNHDA and CDR2 is SQIVND (reference sequence). This CDR3 comprises 13 residues. The CDR3 DNA reads as TGTGCCGGCCGGGACACACGATTTCCAAGCTACACCTTC. This codes for CAGRDTRFPSYTF.

The chain is built from TRBV5-4 and TRBJ2-1; tentatively, D is TRBD1 (5 bases). Trimming cost V 4 bases and J 0 bases, with 17 bases left between them. The CDR3 has 17 amino acids. Germline V gives CDR1 SGHNT, CDR2 YYREEE (reference sequence). CDR3 bases: TGTGCCAGCAGCCCCATGACAGCGAGAAGCTCCTACAATGAGCAGTTCTTC. Translated, it gives CASSPMTARSSYNEQFF.

Only a few counts were recorded for this clone. The rearrangement uses TRBV11-1 and TRBJ2-7; D is unresolved. The CDR3 is 13 residues long. Between the trimmed V and J ends, which lost 3 bases and 3 bases, there was a span of 9 bases. Germline V gives CDR1 SGHAT, CDR2 FQDESV (reference sequence). The CDR3 here is CASSFSPGYEQYF. Written as DNA, the CDR3 is TGTGCCAGCAGCTTTAGTCCTGGCTACGAGCAGTACTTC.

This clone has just one count. The genes are TRBV9 and TRBJ1-4; D is possibly TRBD1 (5 bases). The CDR3 is 16 residues long. The germline V gene encodes CDR1 SGDLS and CDR2 YYNGEE. Trimming pared 0 bases from V and 0 bases from J, leaving 9 bases between. The CDR3 nucleotides are TGTGCCAGCAGCGTAGGGTCAGGGACAACTAATGAAAAACTGTTTTTT. This codes for CASSVGSGTTNEKLFF.

This sequence joins TRBV6-4 and TRBJ2-7, with a tentative D call TRBD2 (7 bases). Germline CDR1 is MRHNA and CDR2 is SNTAGT. The CDR3 length is 19 residues. V gave up 4 bases and J gave up 3 bases, with 28 bases separating them. The CDR3 spells CASSGEGGGTLSNSYEQYF. The CDR3 nucleotides are TGTGCCAGCAGTGGGGAAGGGGGGGGGACTCTTTCTAACAGCTACGAGCAGTACTTC.

V usage is TRBV5-4 and J usage is TRBJ2-7; D remains ambiguous. The CDR3 has 14 residues. The germline CDR1 and CDR2 sequences are SGHNT and YYREEE (reference sequence). V was cut by 1 base and J by 2 bases, with 10 bases left in between. As DNA, the CDR3 is TGTGCCAGCAGCTTGCAAGGGAAAACCTACGAGCAGTACTTC. It yields the protein CASSLQGKTYEQYF.

The chain uses TRBV20-1 and TRBJ1-2; no reliable D call. Between the trimmed V and J ends, which lost 5 bases and 4 bases, there was a span of 8 bases. Germline loops: CDR1 DFQATT, CDR2 SNEGSKA (reference sequence). This CDR3 is built from 11 residues. This chain's CDR3 is CSAADIYGYTF. CDR3 DNA: TGCAGTGCTGCTGACATCTATGGCTACACCTTC.